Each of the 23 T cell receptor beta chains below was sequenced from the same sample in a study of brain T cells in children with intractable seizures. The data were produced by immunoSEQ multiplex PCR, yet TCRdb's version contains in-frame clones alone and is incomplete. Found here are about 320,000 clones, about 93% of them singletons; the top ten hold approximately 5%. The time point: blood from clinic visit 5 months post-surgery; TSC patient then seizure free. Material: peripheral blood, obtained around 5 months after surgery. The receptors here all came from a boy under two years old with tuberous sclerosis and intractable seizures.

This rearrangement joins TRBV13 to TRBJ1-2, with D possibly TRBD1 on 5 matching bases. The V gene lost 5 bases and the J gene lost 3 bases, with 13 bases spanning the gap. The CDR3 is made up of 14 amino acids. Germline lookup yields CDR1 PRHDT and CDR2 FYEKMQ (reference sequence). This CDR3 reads CASSPGGVYYGYTF. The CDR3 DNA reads TGTGCCAGCAGCCCGGGAGGGGTATACTATGGCTACACCTTC.

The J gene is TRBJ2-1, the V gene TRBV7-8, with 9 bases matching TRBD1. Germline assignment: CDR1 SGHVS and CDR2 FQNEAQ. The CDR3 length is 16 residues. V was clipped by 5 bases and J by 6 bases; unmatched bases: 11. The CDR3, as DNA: TGTGCCAGCAGCCCATGGACAGGGGAAAGTTCCAATGAGCAGTTCTTC. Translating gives CASSPWTGESSNEQFF.

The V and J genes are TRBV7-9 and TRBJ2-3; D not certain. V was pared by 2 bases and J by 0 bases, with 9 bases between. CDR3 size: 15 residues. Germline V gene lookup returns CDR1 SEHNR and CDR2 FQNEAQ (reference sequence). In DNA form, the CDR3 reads TGTGCCAGCAGCTTATTAGCCCGTAGCACAGATACGCAGTATTTT. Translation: CASSLLARSTDTQYF.

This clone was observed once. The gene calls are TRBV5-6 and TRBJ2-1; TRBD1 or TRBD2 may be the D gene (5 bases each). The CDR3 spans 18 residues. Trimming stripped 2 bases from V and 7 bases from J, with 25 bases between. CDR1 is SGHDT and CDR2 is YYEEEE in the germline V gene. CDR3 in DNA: TGTGCCAGCAGCTTCACGATCTTGCGGGTGGGGACCCCTAATGAGCAGTTCTTC. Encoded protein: CASSFTILRVGTPNEQFF.

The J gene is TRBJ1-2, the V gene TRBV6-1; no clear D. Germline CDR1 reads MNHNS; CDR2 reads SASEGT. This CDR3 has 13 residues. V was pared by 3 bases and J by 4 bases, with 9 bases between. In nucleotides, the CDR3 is TGTGCCAGCAGTGATACAGATATCTATGGCTACACCTTC. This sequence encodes CASSDTDIYGYTF.

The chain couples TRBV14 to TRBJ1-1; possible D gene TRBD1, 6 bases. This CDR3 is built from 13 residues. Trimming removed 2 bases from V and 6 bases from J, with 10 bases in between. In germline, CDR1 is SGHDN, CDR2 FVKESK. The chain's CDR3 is CASSQTRGAEAFF. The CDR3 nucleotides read TGTGCCAGCAGCCAAACCAGGGGCGCTGAAGCTTTCTTT.

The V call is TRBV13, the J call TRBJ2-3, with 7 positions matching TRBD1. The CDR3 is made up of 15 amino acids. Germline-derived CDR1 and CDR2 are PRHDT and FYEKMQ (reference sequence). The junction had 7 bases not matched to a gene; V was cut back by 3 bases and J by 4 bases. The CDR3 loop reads CASSFPYRGADTQYF. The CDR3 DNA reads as TGTGCCAGCAGCTTCCCTTACAGGGGTGCAGATACGCAGTATTTT.

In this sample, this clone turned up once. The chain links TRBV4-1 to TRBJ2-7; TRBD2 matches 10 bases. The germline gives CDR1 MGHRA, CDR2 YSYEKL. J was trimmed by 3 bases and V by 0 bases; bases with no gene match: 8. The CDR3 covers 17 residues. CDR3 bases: TGCGCCAGCAGCCAAGAGCATGGTGCTAGCGGGAGCTACGAGCAGTACTTC. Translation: CASSQEHGASGSYEQYF.

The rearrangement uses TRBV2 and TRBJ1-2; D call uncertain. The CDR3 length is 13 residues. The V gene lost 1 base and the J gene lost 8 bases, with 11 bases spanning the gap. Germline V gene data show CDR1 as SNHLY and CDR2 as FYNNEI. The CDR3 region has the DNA TGTGCCAGCAGTGAAGAAGTGGGGAGCGGCTACACCTTC. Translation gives CASSEEVGSGYTF.

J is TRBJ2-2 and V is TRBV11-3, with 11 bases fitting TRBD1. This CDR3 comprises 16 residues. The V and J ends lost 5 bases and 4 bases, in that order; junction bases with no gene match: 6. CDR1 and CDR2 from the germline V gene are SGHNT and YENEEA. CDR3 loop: CASSARDRGGTGELFF. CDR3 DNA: TGTGCCAGCAGCGCTCGGGACAGGGGGGGCACCGGGGAGCTGTTTTTT.

As DNA, the CDR3 is TGTGCCTGGAATAAGGGGCCCATGAACACTGAAGCTTTCTTT. Its translation: CAWNKGPMNTEAFF. V is TRBV30 and J is TRBJ1-1, with a weak D call TRBD1 (5 bases). Germline CDR1 GTSNPN, CDR2 SVGIG (reference sequence). This CDR3 region has 14 residues. V was pared by 4 bases and J by 0 bases, with 12 bases between.

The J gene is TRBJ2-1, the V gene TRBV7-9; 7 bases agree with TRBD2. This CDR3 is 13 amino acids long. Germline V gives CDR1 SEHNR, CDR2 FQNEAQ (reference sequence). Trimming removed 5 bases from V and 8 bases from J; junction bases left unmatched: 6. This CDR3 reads CASSRGLTDEQFF. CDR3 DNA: TGTGCCAGCAGCAGGGGACTAACGGATGAGCAGTTCTTC.

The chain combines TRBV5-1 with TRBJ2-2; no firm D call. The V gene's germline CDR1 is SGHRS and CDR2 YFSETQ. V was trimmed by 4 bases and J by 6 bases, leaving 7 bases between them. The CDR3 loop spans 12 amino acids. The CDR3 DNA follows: TGCGCCAGCAGCCATGGGGCCGGGGAGCTGTTTTTT. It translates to CASSHGAGELFF. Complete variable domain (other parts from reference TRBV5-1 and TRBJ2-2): KAGVTQTPRYLIKTRGQQVTLSCSPISGHRSVSWYQQTPGQGLQFLFEYFSETQRNKGNFPGRFSGRQFSNSRSEMNVSTLELGDSALYLCASSHGAGELFFGEGSRLTVL.

Here the CDR3 reads CASSLGRSSSTDTQYF. The CDR3 nucleotides read TGCGCCAGCAGCTTGGGCAGGTCCTCTAGCACAGATACGCAGTATTTT. The chain carries TRBV5-1 and TRBJ2-3; D unclear. Trimming pared 0 bases from V and 0 bases from J, leaving 11 bases between. The V gene's germline CDR1 is SGHRS and CDR2 YFSETQ. The CDR3 has 16 amino acids.

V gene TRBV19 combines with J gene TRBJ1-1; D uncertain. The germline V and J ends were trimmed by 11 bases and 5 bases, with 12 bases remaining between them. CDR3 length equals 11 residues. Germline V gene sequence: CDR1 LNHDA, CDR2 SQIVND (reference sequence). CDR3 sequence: CASVSGTEAFF. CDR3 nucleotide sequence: TGTGCCTCCGTGAGTGGTACTGAAGCTTTCTTT. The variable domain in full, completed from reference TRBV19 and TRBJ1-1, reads DGGITQSPKYLFRKEGQNVTLSCEQNLNHDAMYWYRQDPGQGLRLIYYSQIVNDFQKGDIAEGYSVSREKKESFPLTVTSAQKNPTAFYLCASVSGTEAFFGQGTRLTVV.

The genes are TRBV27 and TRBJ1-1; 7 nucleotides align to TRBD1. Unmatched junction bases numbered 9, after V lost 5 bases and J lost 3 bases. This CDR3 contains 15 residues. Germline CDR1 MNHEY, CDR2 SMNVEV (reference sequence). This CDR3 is CASSLTGQRYTEAFF. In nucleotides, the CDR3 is TGTGCCAGCAGTCTAACGGGACAGCGATACACTGAAGCTTTCTTT.

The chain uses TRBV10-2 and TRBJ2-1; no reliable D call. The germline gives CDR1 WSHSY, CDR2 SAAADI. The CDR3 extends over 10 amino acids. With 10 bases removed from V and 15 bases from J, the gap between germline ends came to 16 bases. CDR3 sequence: CATHSGEAFF. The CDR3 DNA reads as TGCGCCACCCATTCCGGAGAGGCGTTCTTC.

CDR3 in amino acids: CASSPTIRALNTEAFF. In DNA, the CDR3 is TGTGCCAGCAGCCCAACGATCAGGGCGCTGAACACTGAAGCTTTCTTT. J is TRBJ1-1 and V is TRBV5-4; the D gene is possibly TRBD1 (5 bases). This CDR3 has 16 residues. The germline V gene encodes CDR1 SGHNT and CDR2 YYREEE (reference sequence). The V gene lost 4 bases and the J gene lost 0 bases, with 16 bases spanning the gap.

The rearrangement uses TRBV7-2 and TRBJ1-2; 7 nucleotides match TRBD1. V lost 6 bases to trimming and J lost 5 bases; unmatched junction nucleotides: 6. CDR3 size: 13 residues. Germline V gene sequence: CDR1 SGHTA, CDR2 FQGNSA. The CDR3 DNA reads TGTGCCAGCAGTTTTTTACAGGGGTATGGCTACACCTTC. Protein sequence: CASSFLQGYGYTF.

CDR3 residues: CASTRRVAGEPSYEQYF. CDR3 nucleotides: TGTGCCAGTACCCGAAGGGTAGCGGGGGAACCATCCTACGAGCAGTACTTC. V and J are TRBV19 and TRBJ2-7, with 9 bases aligning to TRBD2. The V and J ends lost 7 bases and 1 base, in that order; junction bases with no gene match: 14. CDR1 is LNHDA and CDR2 is SQIVND in the germline V gene (reference sequence). The CDR3 covers 17 residues.

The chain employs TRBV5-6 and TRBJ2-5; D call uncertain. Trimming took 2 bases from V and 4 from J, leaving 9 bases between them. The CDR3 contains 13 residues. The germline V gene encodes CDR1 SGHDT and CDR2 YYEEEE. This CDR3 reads CASSFRPGETQYF. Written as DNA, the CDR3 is TGTGCCAGCAGCTTCCGACCAGGAGAGACCCAGTACTTC. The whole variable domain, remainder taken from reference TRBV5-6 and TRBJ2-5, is DAGVTQSPTHLIKTRGQQVTLRCSPKSGHDTVSWYQQALGQGPQFIFQYYEEEERQRGNFPDRFSGHQFPNYSSELNVNALLLGDSALYLCASSFRPGETQYFGPGTRLLVL.

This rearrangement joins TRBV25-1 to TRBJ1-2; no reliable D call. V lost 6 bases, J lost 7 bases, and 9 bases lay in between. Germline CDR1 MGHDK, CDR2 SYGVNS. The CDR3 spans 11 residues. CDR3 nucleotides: TGTGCCAGCAGCCACGGGCTTGGCTACACCTTC. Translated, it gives CASSHGLGYTF.

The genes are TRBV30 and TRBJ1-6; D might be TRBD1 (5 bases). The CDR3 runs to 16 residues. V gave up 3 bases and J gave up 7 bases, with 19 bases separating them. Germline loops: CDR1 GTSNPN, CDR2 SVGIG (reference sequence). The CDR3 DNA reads TGTGCCTGGAGGGGGACCCAGGGAGTTTACAATTCACCCCTCCACTTT. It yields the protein CAWRGTQGVYNSPLHF.